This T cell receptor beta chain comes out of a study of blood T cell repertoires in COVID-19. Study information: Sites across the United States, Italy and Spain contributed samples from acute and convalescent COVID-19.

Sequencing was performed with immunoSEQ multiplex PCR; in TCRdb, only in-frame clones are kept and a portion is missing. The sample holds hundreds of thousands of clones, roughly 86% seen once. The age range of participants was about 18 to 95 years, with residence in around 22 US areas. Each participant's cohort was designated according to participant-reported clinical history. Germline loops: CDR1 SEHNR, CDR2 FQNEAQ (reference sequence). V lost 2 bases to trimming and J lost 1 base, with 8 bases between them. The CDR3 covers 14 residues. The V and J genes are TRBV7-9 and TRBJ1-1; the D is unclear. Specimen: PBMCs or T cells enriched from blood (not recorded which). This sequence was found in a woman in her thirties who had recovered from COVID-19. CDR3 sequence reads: CASSLISGNTEAFF. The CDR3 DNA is TGTGCCAGCAGCTTAATCTCCGGGAACACTGAAGCTTTCTTT.